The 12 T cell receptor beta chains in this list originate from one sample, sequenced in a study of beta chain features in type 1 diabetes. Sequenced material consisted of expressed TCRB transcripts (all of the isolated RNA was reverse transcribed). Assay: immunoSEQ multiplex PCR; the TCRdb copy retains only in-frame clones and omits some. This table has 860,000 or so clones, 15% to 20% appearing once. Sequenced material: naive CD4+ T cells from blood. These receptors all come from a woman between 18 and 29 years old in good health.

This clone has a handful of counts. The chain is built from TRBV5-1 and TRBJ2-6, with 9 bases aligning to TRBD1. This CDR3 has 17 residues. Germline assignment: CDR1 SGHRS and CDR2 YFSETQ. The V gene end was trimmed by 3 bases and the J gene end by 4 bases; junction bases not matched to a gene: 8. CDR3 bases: TGCGCCAGCAGCTCGGGACAGGGTATTTTCGGGGCCAACGTCCTGACTTTC. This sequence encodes CASSSGQGIFGANVLTF.

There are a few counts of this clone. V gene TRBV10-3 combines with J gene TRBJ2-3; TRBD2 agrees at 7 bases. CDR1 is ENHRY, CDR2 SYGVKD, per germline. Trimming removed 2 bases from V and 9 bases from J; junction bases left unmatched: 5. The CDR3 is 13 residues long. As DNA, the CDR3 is TGTGCCATCAGTGAGCGGGACTACCAAACGCAGTATTTT. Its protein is CAISERDYQTQYF.

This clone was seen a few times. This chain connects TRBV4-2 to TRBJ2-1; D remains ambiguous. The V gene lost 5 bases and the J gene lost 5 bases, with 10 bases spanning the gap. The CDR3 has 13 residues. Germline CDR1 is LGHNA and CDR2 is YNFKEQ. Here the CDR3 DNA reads TGTGCCAGCAGCTTGGATTCGGACAATGAGCAGTTCTTC. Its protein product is CASSLDSDNEQFF.

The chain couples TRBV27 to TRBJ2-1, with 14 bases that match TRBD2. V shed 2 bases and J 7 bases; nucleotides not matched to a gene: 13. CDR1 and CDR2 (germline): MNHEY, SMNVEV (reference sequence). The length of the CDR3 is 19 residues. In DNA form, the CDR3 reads TGTGCCAGCAGTTTAACGGGACTAGCGGGAGATCAGGAAGGGAATGAGCAGTTCTTC. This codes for CASSLTGLAGDQEGNEQFF.

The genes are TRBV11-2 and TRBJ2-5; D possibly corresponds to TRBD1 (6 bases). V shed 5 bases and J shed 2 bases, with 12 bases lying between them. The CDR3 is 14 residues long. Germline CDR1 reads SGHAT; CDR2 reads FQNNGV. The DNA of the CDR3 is TGTGCCAGCAGCCAACACAGGGCGCAAGAGACCCAGTACTTC. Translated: CASSQHRAQETQYF.

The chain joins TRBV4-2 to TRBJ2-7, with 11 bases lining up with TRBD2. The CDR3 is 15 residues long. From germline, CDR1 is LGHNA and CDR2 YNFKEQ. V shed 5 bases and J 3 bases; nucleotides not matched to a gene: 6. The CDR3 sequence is CASSATSGTFYEQYF. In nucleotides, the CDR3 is TGTGCCAGCAGCGCGACTAGCGGGACATTCTACGAGCAGTACTTC.

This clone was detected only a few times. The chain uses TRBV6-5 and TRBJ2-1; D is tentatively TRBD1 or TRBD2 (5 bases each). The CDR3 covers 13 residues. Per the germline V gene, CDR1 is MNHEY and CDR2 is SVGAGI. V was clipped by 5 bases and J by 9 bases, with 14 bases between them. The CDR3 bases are TGTGCCAGCAGTCCGTCTTTGAGGGGTGAGCAGTTCTTC. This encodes CASSPSLRGEQFF.

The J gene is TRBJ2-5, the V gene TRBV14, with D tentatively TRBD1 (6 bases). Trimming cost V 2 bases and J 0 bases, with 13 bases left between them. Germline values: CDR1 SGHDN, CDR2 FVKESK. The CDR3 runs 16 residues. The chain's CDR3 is CASSQFGQSYQETQYF. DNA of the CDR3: TGTGCCAGCAGCCAATTTGGACAGTCTTACCAAGAGACCCAGTACTTC.

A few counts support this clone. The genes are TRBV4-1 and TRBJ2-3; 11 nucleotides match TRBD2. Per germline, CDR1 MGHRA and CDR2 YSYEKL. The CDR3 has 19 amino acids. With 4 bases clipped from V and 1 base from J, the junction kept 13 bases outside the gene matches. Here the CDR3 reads CASSPGPGTSGDRTDTQYF. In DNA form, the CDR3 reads TGCGCCAGCAGCCCCGGCCCGGGGACTAGCGGAGACCGCACAGATACGCAGTATTTT.

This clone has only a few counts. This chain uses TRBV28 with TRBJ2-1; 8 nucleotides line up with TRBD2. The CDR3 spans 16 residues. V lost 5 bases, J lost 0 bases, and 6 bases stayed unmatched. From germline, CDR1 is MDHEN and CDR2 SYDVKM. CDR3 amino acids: CASSPALAGSYNEQFF. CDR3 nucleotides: TGTGCCAGCAGTCCGGCGCTAGCGGGCTCCTACAATGAGCAGTTCTTC.

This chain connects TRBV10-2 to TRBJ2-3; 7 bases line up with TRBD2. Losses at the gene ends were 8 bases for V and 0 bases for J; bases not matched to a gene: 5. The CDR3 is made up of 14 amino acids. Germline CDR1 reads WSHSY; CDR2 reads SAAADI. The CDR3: CASRLASSTDTQYF. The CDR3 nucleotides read TGCGCCAGCCGACTAGCTTCTAGCACAGATACGCAGTATTTT.

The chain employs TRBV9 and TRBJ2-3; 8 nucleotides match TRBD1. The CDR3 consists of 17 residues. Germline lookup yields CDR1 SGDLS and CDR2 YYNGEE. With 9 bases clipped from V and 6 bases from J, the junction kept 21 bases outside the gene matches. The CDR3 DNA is TGTGCCACCATGCCGTTTGGGACAGGCTGTGTTTTTGATACGCAGTATTTT. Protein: CATMPFGTGCVFDTQYF.